This TCR beta chain was retrieved from a study of response to subunit inactivated influenza vaccine. Study-wide points: The authors proposed limited new T cell recruitment per seasonal influenza vaccination.

CDR1 and CDR2 from the germline V gene are SGHTA and FQGNSA. Trimming stripped 1 base from V and 8 bases from J, with 10 bases between. CDR3 size: 13 residues. This clonotype has at least ten counts. No antigen is known for it. MiXCR was run by TCRdb on the RT-PCR reads, yielding one entry per CDR3 protein. The data show roughly 170,000 distinct CDR3 sequences, 7.5% to 10% seen once. The source was non-naive T cells sorted from PBMCs, collected on the day of vaccination. V is TRBV7-2 and J is TRBJ2-3; no clear D. This TCR was recovered from a man aged 50 to 60 who received an inactivated influenza vaccine. The CDR3 reads CASSLEGFGTQYF. DNA for the CDR3: TGTGCCAGCAGCTTAGAAGGGTTCGGTACGCAGTATTTT.